Following are 29 T cell receptor beta chains from one sample sequenced in a study of control samples from healthy donors and cancer patients. Sequenced by immunoSEQ multiplex PCR; TCRdb stores in-frame clones only, minus some. The table lists tens of thousands of clones, approximately 90% of them singletons. Material for sequencing was PBMCs. The receptor set was obtained from a man aged 30 to 39 with colorectal cancer.

This chain links TRBV20-1 with TRBJ1-3; D is uncertain. The V gene lost 3 bases and the J gene lost 0 bases, with 15 bases spanning the gap. Germline V gene sequence: CDR1 DFQATT, CDR2 SNEGSKA (reference sequence). The CDR3 extends over 16 amino acids. CDR3 sequence (DNA): TGCAGTGCTAGTCATCCTTCGAGCAGCTCTGGAAACACCATATATTTT. It is translated as CSASHPSSSSGNTIYF.

V is TRBV12-3 or TRBV12-4 and J is TRBJ1-2; no reliable D call. Trimming took off 1 base at V and 4 bases at J, with 4 bases between the two ends. This CDR3 is 12 amino acids long. This CDR3 reads CASSLVSYGYTF. CDR3 nucleotide sequence: TGTGCCAGCAGTTTAGTCTCCTATGGCTACACCTTC.

This clone showed up just once. The chain recombines TRBV30 with TRBJ2-3; D possibly corresponds to TRBD2 (6 bases). Germline-derived CDR1 and CDR2 are GTSNPN and SVGIG (reference sequence). Trimming left V 0 bases short and J 1 base short, with 14 bases between. There are 16 residues in the CDR3. The CDR3 DNA reads as TGTGCCTGGAGTGTAACGCGGCGGGGAGGCACAGATACGCAGTATTTT. Its protein is CAWSVTRRGGTDTQYF. Combining the CDR3 with reference TRBV30 and TRBJ2-3 gives the whole variable domain SQTIHQWPATLVQPVGSPLSLECTVEGTSNPNLYWYRQAAGRGLQLLFYSVGIGQISSEVPQNLSASRPQDRQFILSSKKLLLSDSGFYLCAWSVTRRGGTDTQYFGPGTRLTVL.

In this sample, this clone turned up a few times. The gene calls are TRBV5-1 and TRBJ1-2; D not certain. CDR1 is SGHRS, CDR2 YFSETQ, per germline. The V gene lost 4 bases and the J gene lost 8 bases, with 9 bases spanning the gap. CDR3 length: 11 residues. For the CDR3, the DNA is TGCGCCAGCAGCGGACGTAGCGGCTACACCTTC. Its protein product is CASSGRSGYTF.

The CDR3 spells CASSSGLAGATDTQYF. The CDR3 coding sequence is TGTGCCAGCTCATCCGGACTAGCGGGGGCCACAGATACGCAGTATTTT. V gene TRBV18 combines with J gene TRBJ2-3; 13 bases match TRBD2. CDR1 is KGHSH, CDR2 LQKENI, per germline. V dropped 5 bases and J dropped 2; count of bases not matched to a gene: 4. CDR3 size: 16 residues.

This chain connects TRBV10-3 to TRBJ2-7; 15 nucleotides match TRBD2. With V trimmed by 3 bases and J by 3 bases, 3 bases remained unmatched. CDR1 is ENHRY, CDR2 SYGVKD, per germline. This CDR3 is built from 16 residues. DNA for the CDR3: TGTGCCATCAGTGAAGGGACTAGCGGGGGGCTCTACGAGCAGTACTTC. This encodes CAISEGTSGGLYEQYF.

This clone was detected only once. The chain links TRBV29-1 to TRBJ2-7; D possibly matches TRBD1 or TRBD2 (6 bases each). CDR1 and CDR2 from the germline V gene are SQVTM and ANQGSEA. The CDR3 has 13 residues. The V end was cut by 7 bases, the J end by 2 bases, with 15 bases between. CDR3 coding DNA: TGCAGCGCGTCCCCCGGGGGCCCCTACGAGCAGTACTTC. Translation gives CSASPGGPYEQYF.

This chain connects TRBV9 to TRBJ2-5; possible D gene TRBD2, 5 bases. Germline CDR1 reads SGDLS; CDR2 reads YYNGEE. V was cut by 3 bases and J by 5 bases, with 8 bases left in between. The CDR3 consists of 12 residues. This chain's CDR3 is CASSATGETQYF. CDR3 sequence (DNA): TGTGCCAGCAGCGCAACGGGGGAGACCCAGTACTTC.

The chain has TRBV5-6 and TRBJ2-4; D gene unclear. Germline CDR1 reads SGHDT; CDR2 reads YYEEEE. Between the trimmed V and J ends, which lost 0 bases and 6 bases, there was a span of 13 bases. The length of the CDR3 is 15 residues. CDR3 loop: CASSLDSSSGNIQYF. The CDR3 region has the DNA TGTGCCAGCAGCTTGGACTCATCCTCGGGAAACATTCAGTACTTC. Combining the CDR3 with reference TRBV5-6 and TRBJ2-4 gives the whole variable domain DAGVTQSPTHLIKTRGQQVTLRCSPKSGHDTVSWYQQALGQGPQFIFQYYEEEERQRGNFPDRFSGHQFPNYSSELNVNALLLGDSALYLCASSLDSSSGNIQYFGAGTRLSVL.

This clone has a single count. The CDR3 spells CASSTSPNSNQPQHF. CDR3 DNA sequence: TGTGCCAGTAGTACCAGCCCCAATAGCAATCAGCCCCAGCATTTT. V gene TRBV19 combines with J gene TRBJ1-5; D is ambiguous. The length of the CDR3 is 15 residues. V lost 4 bases and J 0 bases, leaving 10 bases between the germline ends. In germline, CDR1 is LNHDA, CDR2 SQIVND (reference sequence). The full variable domain, rest sourced from reference TRBV19 and TRBJ1-5, is DGGITQSPKYLFRKEGQNVTLSCEQNLNHDAMYWYRQDPGQGLRLIYYSQIVNDFQKGDIAEGYSVSREKKESFPLTVTSAQKNPTAFYLCASSTSPNSNQPQHFGDGTRLSIL.

The J gene is TRBJ2-5, the V gene TRBV11-2; either TRBD1 or TRBD2 may supply D (5 bases each). The germline CDR1 and CDR2 sequences are SGHAT and FQNNGV. V was clipped by 4 bases and J by 5 bases, with 23 bases between them. The CDR3 is 17 residues long. For the CDR3, the DNA is TGTGCCAGCAGCTGGCGTGGTGGGGGTGTAATCCAGGAGACCCAGTACTTC. Its translation: CASSWRGGGVIQETQYF.

V usage is TRBV15 and J usage is TRBJ2-5; TRBD1 might be the D (7 bases). This CDR3 comprises 16 residues. Germline CDR1 reads LNHNV; CDR2 reads YYDKDF (reference sequence). V shed 1 base and J shed 4 bases, with 16 bases lying between them. The CDR3 DNA is TGTGCCACCAGCAGAGCGGGACAGCTGGGGGGAGAGACCCAGTACTTC. This codes for CATSRAGQLGGETQYF.

The rearrangement joins TRBV7-9 to TRBJ2-3, with D uncertain. The length of the CDR3 is 13 residues. Germline CDR1 reads SEHNR; CDR2 reads FQNEAQ (reference sequence). Trimming took off 5 bases at V and 6 bases at J, with 12 bases between the two ends. In DNA, the CDR3 is TGTGCCAGCAGCCCTCCCGCCGGCGATACGCAGTATTTT. The encoded protein is CASSPPAGDTQYF.

The chain is built from TRBV28 and TRBJ1-1, with TRBD1 matching 10 bases. Germline V gene sequence: CDR1 MDHEN, CDR2 SYDVKM. V shed 5 bases, J shed 5 bases, and the junction held 8 bases outside the gene matches. This CDR3 comprises 15 residues. The CDR3 DNA reads TGTGCCAGCAGTCCAGCGGGACAGGGGAGGACTGAAGCTTTCTTT. It translates to CASSPAGQGRTEAFF.

This clone was counted only a few times. The rearrangement joins TRBV30 to TRBJ1-5; the D gene is possibly TRBD1 (5 bases). The CDR3 runs 17 residues. Per germline, CDR1 GTSNPN and CDR2 SVGIG (reference sequence). Trimming took 1 base from V and 2 from J, leaving 18 bases between them. This CDR3 is CAWSATRGEMGNQPQHF. The CDR3, as DNA: TGTGCCTGGAGTGCAACCCGAGGGGAGATGGGCAATCAGCCCCAGCATTTT.

The chain links TRBV5-4 to TRBJ2-7; 7 nucleotides align to TRBD2. The germline V gene has CDR1 SGHNT and CDR2 YYREEE (reference sequence). This CDR3 spans 13 amino acids. The trim removed 4 bases at V and 6 bases at J, leaving 7 bases unmatched. In DNA form, the CDR3 reads TGTGCCAGCAGCGGTGATGCGGGGGTCGAGCAGTACGTC. Translation: CASSGDAGVEQYV.

The J gene is TRBJ2-7, the V gene TRBV18, with 7 bases matching TRBD1. Germline CDR1 KGHSH, CDR2 LQKENI. The CDR3 extends over 14 amino acids. With V trimmed by 3 bases and J by 2 bases, 4 bases remained unmatched. CDR3 loop: CASSPQTGPYEQYF. The CDR3 DNA is TGTGCCAGCTCACCCCAGACAGGGCCCTACGAGCAGTACTTC.

The count of this clone is one. The chain uses TRBV5-1 and TRBJ2-2; 7 positions match TRBD1. Germline V gives CDR1 SGHRS, CDR2 YFSETQ. Trimming removed 4 bases from V and 3 bases from J; junction bases left unmatched: 6. This CDR3 has 15 amino acids. CDR3 loop: CASSLQGSDTGELFF. In DNA form, the CDR3 reads TGCGCCAGCAGCCTACAGGGGTCCGACACCGGGGAGCTGTTTTTT.

The rearrangement links TRBV27 to TRBJ1-1; D is possibly TRBD1 (5 bases). V was clipped by 6 bases and J by 5 bases, with 7 bases between them. This CDR3 comprises 11 residues. Germline values: CDR1 MNHEY, CDR2 SMNVEV (reference sequence). CDR3 region: CASRRGTEAFF. CDR3 coding DNA: TGTGCCAGCAGACGGGGGACTGAAGCTTTCTTT.

This clone came up once. J is TRBJ2-1 and V is TRBV30, with D unresolved. Germline V CDR1 and CDR2: GTSNPN, SVGIG (reference sequence). The CDR3 is 16 amino acids. V lost 2 bases, J lost 5 bases, and 19 bases lay in between. The CDR3 DNA reads TGTGCCTGGAGTTTTCCCCAAACCAGGTACGACAATGAGCAGTTCTTC. It translates to CAWSFPQTRYDNEQFF.

This sequence joins TRBV6-2 or TRBV6-3 and TRBJ2-3; D remains ambiguous. V gave up 4 bases and J gave up 2 bases, with 10 bases separating them. Germline V gene sequence: CDR1 MNHEY, CDR2 SVGEGT. The CDR3 sequence is 14 residues long. In DNA form, the CDR3 reads TGTGCCAGCAGTTTCAGGAAGACCACAGATACGCAGTATTTT. It specifies CASSFRKTTDTQYF.

The genes are TRBV7-2 and TRBJ1-4; TRBD1 might be the D (6 bases). The V end was cut by 3 bases, the J end by 7 bases, with 18 bases between. This CDR3 is 16 amino acids long. The germline V gene encodes CDR1 SGHTA and CDR2 FQGNSA. The CDR3 nucleotides read TGTGCCAGCAGCTTTCCAGGAGGGGGTAGTGGTGAAAAACTGTTTTTT. Translation: CASSFPGGGSGEKLFF.

The rearrangement joins TRBV5-1 to TRBJ2-2, with TRBD1 matching 7 bases. The CDR3 runs 15 residues. Germline-derived CDR1 and CDR2 are SGHRS and YFSETQ. Trimming cost V 5 bases and J 0 bases; bases outside gene matches: 4. CDR3 coding DNA: TGCGCCAGCAGACCGGACAGGTCGAACACCGGGGAGCTGTTTTTT. Protein sequence: CASRPDRSNTGELFF. Drawing the rest from reference TRBV5-1 and TRBJ2-2, the complete variable domain is KAGVTQTPRYLIKTRGQQVTLSCSPISGHRSVSWYQQTPGQGLQFLFEYFSETQRNKGNFPGRFSGRQFSNSRSEMNVSTLELGDSALYLCASRPDRSNTGELFFGEGSRLTVL.

The chain is built from TRBV27 and TRBJ2-2; TRBD2 matches 8 bases. The CDR3 consists of 16 residues. Germline V gene lookup returns CDR1 MNHEY and CDR2 SMNVEV (reference sequence). J gave up 0 bases and V 10 bases, and 10 bases lay outside the gene matches. As DNA, the CDR3 is TGTGCCACCCACGGGAGGGGGGCCGCGAACACCGGGGAGCTGTTTTTT. The encoded protein is CATHGRGAANTGELFF.

V usage is TRBV19 and J usage is TRBJ2-3, with D possibly being TRBD1 or TRBD2 (5 bases each). The CDR3 consists of 16 residues. CDR1 is LNHDA and CDR2 is SQIVND in the germline V gene (reference sequence). The V end lost 6 bases, the J end lost 2 bases, and 18 bases lay between the germline ends. Here the CDR3 DNA reads TGTGCCAGTAGCAACTTCCGGGACCCCCCCACAGATACGCAGTATTTT. Its protein is CASSNFRDPPTDTQYF. Full variable domain (rest looked up from reference TRBV19 and TRBJ2-3): DGGITQSPKYLFRKEGQNVTLSCEQNLNHDAMYWYRQDPGQGLRLIYYSQIVNDFQKGDIAEGYSVSREKKESFPLTVTSAQKNPTAFYLCASSNFRDPPTDTQYFGPGTRLTVL.

This clone came up once. The chain links TRBV2 to TRBJ2-2, with D unresolved. V lost 8 bases and J lost 2, with 12 bases in between. Germline CDR1 and CDR2: SNHLY and FYNNEI. This CDR3 contains 14 residues. CDR3 in DNA: TGTGCCAGCCGGCGGACCCTTAACACCGGGGAGCTGTTTTTT. It is translated as CASRRTLNTGELFF. Using reference TRBV2 and TRBJ2-2 for the parts outside the CDR3, the full variable domain is EPEVTQTPSHQVTQMGQEVILRCVPISNHLYFYWYRQILGQKVEFLVSFYNNEISEKSEIFDDQFSVERPDGSNFTLKIRSTKLEDSAMYFCASRRTLNTGELFFGEGSRLTVL.

This clone was recorded only once. The chain uses TRBV7-8 and TRBJ2-3; D uncertain. Germline V gives CDR1 SGHVS, CDR2 FQNEAQ. Trimming took 5 bases from V and 1 from J, leaving 10 bases between them. The CDR3 has 14 amino acids. CDR3 nucleotide sequence: TGTGCCAGCAGCCCCGACATCCGCACAGATACGCAGTATTTT. It yields the protein CASSPDIRTDTQYF.

In DNA form, the CDR3 reads TGTGCCAGCAGTTACTCCGACAGGTTCTATGGCTACACCTTC. This sequence encodes CASSYSDRFYGYTF. This chain links TRBV6-5 with TRBJ1-2; possibly TRBD1 for D (6 bases). The CDR3 has 14 residues. Germline values: CDR1 MNHEY, CDR2 SVGAGI. The V end lost 0 bases, the J end lost 4 bases, and 9 bases lay between the germline ends.

The chain uses TRBV6-6 and TRBJ2-7, with D perhaps TRBD1 or TRBD2 (7 bases each). Between the trimmed V and J ends, which lost 4 bases and 6 bases, there was a span of 22 bases. The CDR3 totals 16 residues. Germline V gene sequence: CDR1 MNHNY, CDR2 SVGAGI (reference sequence). In nucleotides, the CDR3 is TGTGCCAGCAGTTCCTCAGGGGGAGGGGCGTCCGGCGAGCAGTACTTC. Protein product: CASSSSGGGASGEQYF.